Each of the 17 T cell receptor beta chains below was sequenced from the same sample in a study of cytomegalovirus exposure and HLA in healthy donors. Vbeta (60) and Jbeta (13) primers were used in the PCR. Method: immunoSEQ multiplex PCR; TCRdb's copy keeps in-frame clones and lacks some. Here the sample spans 85,000 to 100,000 clones, 70% to 80% being singletons. Material for sequencing was PBMCs. Receptor source: a male donor in good health and CMV-seropositive.

The V gene is TRBV10-1, the J gene TRBJ2-1, with TRBD2 matching 9 bases. Germline trimming cut 6 bases from V and 8 bases from J; bases unmatched to any gene: 8. The germline CDR1 and CDR2 sequences are WNHNN and SYGVQD (reference sequence). The CDR3 runs 14 residues. The CDR3 DNA reads TGCGCCAGCAGCAGCGCGGGGGGGCCCGATGAGCAGTTCTTC. Translation gives CASSSAGGPDEQFF.

The chain employs TRBV2 and TRBJ2-2; 9 nucleotides match TRBD1. The J segment lost 7 bases and the V segment lost 0 bases, leaving 9 bases of the junction unmatched. The CDR3 is made up of 17 amino acids. The germline gives CDR1 SNHLY, CDR2 FYNNEI. The CDR3 DNA is TGTGCCAGCAGTGAAGCAACAGGGGGCGCGGCGGGCGGGGAGCTGTTTTTT. Its protein product is CASSEATGGAAGGELFF.

This chain uses TRBV2 with TRBJ2-5, with D perhaps matching TRBD1 (6 bases). V shed 9 bases and J shed 4 bases, with 18 bases lying between them. The CDR3 runs to 14 residues. From germline, CDR1 is SNHLY and CDR2 FYNNEI. The chain's CDR3 is CARGGTVRGETQYF. Written as DNA, the CDR3 is TGTGCCAGGGGTGGCACGGTCAGGGGAGAGACCCAGTACTTC.

V and J are TRBV19 and TRBJ1-5; weak D call: TRBD1 (6 bases). Germline V lookup: CDR1 LNHDA, CDR2 SQIVND (reference sequence). V lost 7 bases to trimming and J lost 2 bases, with 15 bases between them. The CDR3 has 15 residues. The CDR3 loop reads CASTTGGLGNQPQHF. The DNA for the CDR3 is TGTGCCAGTACCACGGGGGGGCTGGGCAATCAGCCCCAGCATTTT.

This clone appeared a few times. The chain couples TRBV5-1 to TRBJ2-4, with a tentative D call TRBD2 (6 bases). V gave up 4 bases and J gave up 1 base, with 21 bases separating them. Germline CDR1 reads SGHRS; CDR2 reads YFSETQ. CDR3 length: 18 amino acids. The CDR3 protein is CASSLGTRGLRAKNIQYF. The CDR3 coding sequence is TGCGCCAGCAGCCTAGGGACTCGCGGGCTGAGGGCCAAAAACATTCAGTACTTC.

The chain recombines TRBV7-9 with TRBJ2-3; maybe TRBD2 (5 bases). The CDR3 extends over 13 amino acids. V was shortened by 4 bases and J by 3 bases, with 8 bases between the two germline ends. CDR1 and CDR2 from the germline V gene are SEHNR and FQNEAQ (reference sequence). CDR3 sequence reads: CASSSGITDTQYF. CDR3 nucleotide sequence: TGTGCCAGCAGCTCGGGAATAACAGATACGCAGTATTTT. The whole variable domain, filled in from reference TRBV7-9 and TRBJ2-3, reads DTGVSQNPRHKITKRGQNVTFRCDPISEHNRLYWYRQTLGQGPEFLTYFQNEAQLEKSRLLSDRFSAERPKGSFSTLEIQRTEQGDSAMYLCASSSGITDTQYFGPGTRLTVL.

The rearrangement links TRBV7-9 to TRBJ1-1, with a tentative D call TRBD1 (5 bases). V was shortened by 5 bases and J by 0 bases, with 16 bases between the two germline ends. The germline V gene encodes CDR1 SEHNR and CDR2 FQNEAQ (reference sequence). The length of the CDR3 is 16 residues. DNA of the CDR3: TGTGCCAGCAGCCCCCAGGGAGGGGCCATGAACACTGAAGCTTTCTTT. Amino acid sequence: CASSPQGGAMNTEAFF.

In its sample, this clone was seen once. The gene calls are TRBV10-3 and TRBJ2-3; D unclear. Trimming removed 7 bases from V and 0 bases from J, with 11 bases in between. This CDR3 has 14 residues. Germline CDR1 reads ENHRY; CDR2 reads SYGVKD. The CDR3 coding sequence is TGTGCCATCACCTCCGGCGGTAGCACAGATACGCAGTATTTT. The encoded protein is CAITSGGSTDTQYF.

This sequence joins TRBV5-1 and TRBJ1-4, with D tentatively TRBD1 (6 bases). V dropped 4 bases and J dropped 7 bases, with 23 bases sitting between them. Germline CDR1 SGHRS, CDR2 YFSETQ. The length of the CDR3 is 17 residues. The CDR3 loop is CASSPGDHTGLSEKLFF. CDR3 bases: TGCGCCAGCAGCCCGGGTGACCACACAGGGCTGTCTGAAAAACTGTTTTTT.

A few counts support this clone. This chain uses TRBV5-1 with TRBJ2-7, with D tentatively TRBD1 (6 bases). Germline V CDR1 and CDR2: SGHRS, YFSETQ. The CDR3 is made up of 15 amino acids. V lost 2 bases and J lost 5, with 17 bases in between. The CDR3 region is CASSFQDRLRDEQYF. CDR3 sequence (DNA): TGCGCCAGCAGCTTCCAAGACAGGTTGAGGGACGAGCAGTACTTC. Full variable domain (rest looked up from reference TRBV5-1 and TRBJ2-7): KAGVTQTPRYLIKTRGQQVTLSCSPISGHRSVSWYQQTPGQGLQFLFEYFSETQRNKGNFPGRFSGRQFSNSRSEMNVSTLELGDSALYLCASSFQDRLRDEQYFGPGTRLTVT.

V is TRBV5-1 and J is TRBJ2-7; D is unclear. Germline loops: CDR1 SGHRS, CDR2 YFSETQ. The CDR3 extends over 13 amino acids. V gave up 4 bases and J gave up 5 bases, with 13 bases separating them. This CDR3 is CASSVARSHEQYF. DNA of the CDR3: TGCGCCAGCAGCGTGGCCAGGTCCCACGAGCAGTACTTC.

This clone was counted once. The CDR3, as DNA: TGTGCCAGCAGTACGGGGGGTGATACCGGGGAGCTGTTTTTT. Amino acids: CASSTGGDTGELFF. The rearrangement joins TRBV6-1 to TRBJ2-2; the match to TRBD2 covers 7 bases. Trimming cost V 5 bases and J 5 bases; bases outside gene matches: 5. The germline CDR1 and CDR2 sequences are MNHNS and SASEGT. CDR3 length: 14 amino acids.

This rearrangement joins TRBV7-3 to TRBJ1-6; no clear D gene. The ends were cut back, 2 bases at V and 7 bases at J, with 6 bases in the middle. Germline CDR1 reads SGHTA; CDR2 reads FQGTGA. The CDR3 totals 13 residues. The CDR3 loop is CASSLVENSPLHF. The CDR3 DNA follows: TGTGCCAGCAGCTTAGTCGAGAATTCACCCCTCCACTTT.

The chain couples TRBV4-1 to TRBJ1-2; the D is unclear. This CDR3 spans 14 amino acids. V lost 0 bases and J lost 2, with 7 bases in between. Germline V lookup: CDR1 MGHRA, CDR2 YSYEKL. CDR3 DNA sequence: TGCGCCAGCAGCCAAGAATTCGGGAACTATGGCTACACCTTC. Translating gives CASSQEFGNYGYTF.

There are a few counts of this clone. The rearrangement uses TRBV30 and TRBJ1-6; 9 bases map to TRBD1. The germline V gene has CDR1 GTSNPN and CDR2 SVGIG (reference sequence). With 3 bases clipped from V and 5 bases from J, the junction kept 8 bases outside the gene matches. The CDR3 loop spans 16 amino acids. The DNA for the CDR3 is TGTGCCTGGAGGACCGGGACAGGGAACCATAATTCACCCCTCCACTTT. This translates into CAWRTGTGNHNSPLHF.

This clone was observed at least ten times. This sequence joins TRBV4-1 and TRBJ1-2; TRBD1 might be the D (6 bases). The CDR3 is 13 residues long. The germline gives CDR1 MGHRA, CDR2 YSYEKL. The ends were cut back, 4 bases at V and 6 bases at J, with 12 bases in the middle. DNA for the CDR3: TGCGCCAGCAGCCGCCCAGGACAGCATGGCTACACCTTC. Protein sequence: CASSRPGQHGYTF.

This clone showed up just a few times. The J gene is TRBJ1-4, the V gene TRBV4-2; D is possibly TRBD1 (5 bases). V was shortened by 5 bases and J by 4 bases, with 17 bases between the two germline ends. Germline V gene data show CDR1 as LGHNA and CDR2 as YNFKEQ. CDR3 length equals 16 residues. The CDR3 loop reads CASSFEARADNEKLFF. The CDR3, as DNA: TGTGCCAGCAGCTTCGAGGCCAGGGCCGATAATGAAAAACTGTTTTTT.